A single sample is the source of the 21 T cell receptor beta chains below, sequenced in a study of blood T cell repertoires in COVID-19. Data came from immunoSEQ multiplex PCR; TCRdb stores just in-frame clones and leaves some out. The sample comprises a few hundred thousand clones, 80% to 90% of which are singletons, and 1.5% to 2% rests with the top ten. The sample comprised PBMCs or T cells enriched from blood (not recorded which). The receptor set was obtained from a middle-aged man who had recovered from COVID-19.

V usage is TRBV18 and J usage is TRBJ2-7, with 14 positions matching TRBD2. This CDR3 has 17 amino acids. Germline trimming cut 4 bases from V and 0 bases from J; bases unmatched to any gene: 5. The germline CDR1 and CDR2 sequences are KGHSH and LQKENI. CDR3: CASSLRTSGRHSYEQYF. The CDR3 DNA sequence: TGTGCCAGCTCACTTCGGACTAGCGGGAGGCACTCCTACGAGCAGTACTTC. Drawing the rest from reference TRBV18 and TRBJ2-7, the complete variable domain is NAGVMQNPRHLVRRRGQEARLRCSPMKGHSHVYWYRQLPEEGLKFMVYLQKENIIDESGMPKERFSAEFPKEGPSILRIQQVVRGDSAAYFCASSLRTSGRHSYEQYFGPGTRLTVT.

With respect to this clone: The identical CDR3 is also encoded by other nucleotide sequences in the sample. This sequence joins TRBV27 and TRBJ2-1; tentative D call: TRBD2 (5 bases). The CDR3 runs to 15 residues. V dropped 2 bases and J dropped 0 bases, with 8 bases sitting between them. Germline-derived CDR1 and CDR2 are MNHEY and SMNVEV (reference sequence). For the CDR3, the DNA is TGTGCCAGCAGTTTAGCGGGTAGCTCCTACAATGAGCAGTTCTTC. Amino acid sequence: CASSLAGSSYNEQFF.

The rearrangement joins TRBV9 to TRBJ1-2; 7 bases are a match to TRBD1. The V segment lost 2 bases and the J segment 5 bases; nucleotides outside the gene matches: 9. This CDR3 region has 15 residues. Germline-derived CDR1 and CDR2 are SGDLS and YYNGEE. The CDR3 DNA sequence: TGTGCCAGCAGCGTCACCCTTGAGACAGGGTATGGCTACACCTTC. Its protein is CASSVTLETGYGYTF.

This clone was detected ten times or more. The chain carries TRBV11-3 and TRBJ2-1; the D gene is possibly TRBD2 (5 bases). Trimming stripped 2 bases from V and 8 bases from J, with 10 bases between. CDR1 and CDR2 (germline): SGHNT, YENEEA. The CDR3 covers 13 residues. The CDR3 nucleotides read TGTGCCAGCAGCTTAACTAGGTGGGATGAGCAGTTCTTC. Protein: CASSLTRWDEQFF.

CDR3 protein: CASSSGRPTEAFF. CDR3 nucleotide sequence: TGTGCCAGCAGCTCGGGGAGGCCCACTGAAGCTTTCTTT. The chain combines TRBV7-2 with TRBJ1-1, with no clear D. Germline V gene data show CDR1 as SGHTA and CDR2 as FQGNSA. Trimming removed 4 bases at V and 4 bases at J, with 10 bases between. This CDR3 is 13 amino acids long.

DNA of the CDR3: TGTGCCAGCAGTGTCACAGGGTTGGCTGAAGCTTTCTTT. The encoded protein is CASSVTGLAEAFF. The rearrangement uses TRBV28 and TRBJ1-1; tentative D call: TRBD1 (6 bases). V gave up 5 bases and J gave up 6 bases, with 13 bases separating them. The germline CDR1 and CDR2 sequences are MDHEN and SYDVKM. The CDR3 has 13 amino acids.

This chain uses TRBV14 with TRBJ2-3, with D maybe TRBD1 (5 bases). Between the trimmed V and J ends, which lost 4 bases and 2 bases, there was a span of 13 bases. The CDR3 totals 15 residues. CDR1 is SGHDN, CDR2 FVKESK, per germline. Here the CDR3 DNA reads TGTGCCAGCAGCCCAGGGTACGAGCCCACAGATACGCAGTATTTT. Translation gives CASSPGYEPTDTQYF.

V is TRBV24-1 and J is TRBJ2-6; D is undetermined. Germline V gives CDR1 KGHDR, CDR2 SFDVKD. V dropped 5 bases and J dropped 2 bases, with 6 bases sitting between them. The CDR3 covers 14 residues. CDR3 residues: CATSASAGANVLTF. CDR3 nucleotide sequence: TGTGCCACCAGTGCTTCCGCTGGGGCCAACGTCCTGACTTTC.

The chain uses TRBV18 and TRBJ2-2; 7 nucleotides match TRBD2. Germline V gene data show CDR1 as KGHSH and CDR2 as LQKENI. V lost 7 bases, J lost 6 bases, and 8 bases stayed unmatched. There are 14 residues in the CDR3. CDR3: CASLRTSSAGELFF. For the CDR3, the DNA is TGTGCCAGCTTGCGGACTAGTTCGGCCGGGGAGCTGTTTTTT.

This clone has only a few counts. V usage is TRBV30 and J usage is TRBJ1-2; TRBD1 might be the D (6 bases). This CDR3 contains 13 residues. V was trimmed by 0 bases and J by 5 bases, leaving 10 bases between them. Germline V gene lookup returns CDR1 GTSNPN and CDR2 SVGIG (reference sequence). CDR3 nucleotides: TGTGCCTGGAGTGTACAGGGTATTTATGGCTACACCTTC. It encodes CAWSVQGIYGYTF.

The CDR3 DNA follows: TGTGCCACCAGTGATCCTACTACCTACGAGCAGTACTTC. Translation gives CATSDPTTYEQYF. V gene TRBV24-1 combines with J gene TRBJ2-7; D uncertain. The CDR3 totals 13 residues. Trimming shortened V by 3 bases and J by 2 bases, and 7 bases separated the two germline ends. In germline, CDR1 is KGHDR, CDR2 SFDVKD.

The chain is built from TRBV6-5 and TRBJ1-4; unclear D gene. Trimming stripped 6 bases from V and 8 bases from J, with 16 bases between. In germline, CDR1 is MNHEY, CDR2 SVGAGI. The CDR3 loop spans 14 amino acids. CDR3 protein: CASRPLTGWEKLFF. CDR3 nucleotides: TGTGCCAGCAGACCTTTGACCGGGTGGGAAAAACTGTTTTTT.

This clone was recorded a few times. The chain couples TRBV5-1 to TRBJ2-5; 11 positions match TRBD2. Germline lookup yields CDR1 SGHRS and CDR2 YFSETQ. The CDR3 covers 16 residues. J was trimmed by 1 base and V by 3 bases; bases with no gene match: 5. This chain's CDR3 is CASSSPGTSGQETQYF. DNA of the CDR3: TGCGCCAGCAGCTCCCCCGGGACTAGCGGCCAAGAGACCCAGTACTTC.

CDR3 protein: CASSPSTTGRYEQYF. CDR3 coding DNA: TGTGCCAGCAGTCCCTCCACGACAGGGAGGTACGAGCAGTACTTC. The chain has TRBV28 and TRBJ2-7, with a tentative D call TRBD1 (7 bases). Germline assignment: CDR1 MDHEN and CDR2 SYDVKM. The ends were cut back, 5 bases at V and 4 bases at J, with 18 bases in the middle. This CDR3 is 15 amino acids long.

The chain recombines TRBV29-1 with TRBJ2-3; the D is unclear. V lost 4 bases, J lost 0 bases, and 11 bases lay in between. The germline gives CDR1 SQVTM, CDR2 ANQGSEA. CDR3 size: 14 residues. This CDR3 is CSVGLQSSTDTQYF. CDR3 sequence (DNA): TGCAGCGTTGGTTTACAATCGAGCACAGATACGCAGTATTTT.

J is TRBJ2-1 and V is TRBV9; TRBD1 matches at 7 bases. The CDR3 is made up of 13 amino acids. Germline V lookup: CDR1 SGDLS, CDR2 YYNGEE. J was trimmed by 10 bases and V by 6 bases; bases with no gene match: 10. The CDR3 DNA sequence: TGTGCCAGCATGAGACAGGGACAAGGCGAGCAGTTCTTC. Translating gives CASMRQGQGEQFF.

The genes are TRBV25-1 and TRBJ1-4; 7 nucleotides match TRBD1. The CDR3 length is 15 residues. V shed 2 bases, J shed 0 bases, and the junction held 0 bases outside the gene matches. Germline CDR1 is MGHDK and CDR2 is SYGVNS. The CDR3 region has the DNA TGTGCCAGCAGTGAACAGGGGGCAACTAATGAAAAACTGTTTTTT. Its translation: CASSEQGATNEKLFF.

This chain connects TRBV27 to TRBJ2-7; possibly TRBD1 for D (5 bases). The CDR3 is 12 amino acids. Germline assignment: CDR1 MNHEY and CDR2 SMNVEV (reference sequence). V was clipped by 6 bases and J by 5 bases, with 11 bases between them. For the CDR3, the DNA is TGTGCCAGCAGCCAGGGTTCGAACGAGCAGTACTTC. Residues: CASSQGSNEQYF.

This chain joins TRBV29-1 and TRBJ2-5; 7 bases are shared with TRBD2. The CDR3 is 13 residues long. The germline V gene encodes CDR1 SQVTM and CDR2 ANQGSEA. V was pared by 6 bases and J by 5 bases, with 9 bases of the junction left unmatched. In nucleotides, the CDR3 is TGCAGCGTGGGGACGACTAGCATGGAGACCCAGTACTTC. Translated: CSVGTTSMETQYF.

The rearrangement links TRBV7-2 to TRBJ2-2; no definite D call. The V gene lost 4 bases and the J gene lost 4 bases, with 7 bases spanning the gap. This CDR3 is built from 13 residues. Germline V CDR1 and CDR2: SGHTA, FQGNSA. CDR3 sequence: CASSWSTTGELFF. The CDR3 DNA sequence: TGTGCCAGCAGCTGGAGTACCACCGGGGAGCTGTTTTTT.

The gene calls are TRBV7-3 and TRBJ2-1, with 13 bases aligning to TRBD2. Germline CDR1 is SGHTA and CDR2 is FQGTGA. This CDR3 spans 15 amino acids. V trimming: 4 bases; J trimming: 9 bases; junction bases outside the gene matches: 6. CDR3 region: CASSSTSGGTGEQFF. The CDR3 DNA reads TGTGCCAGCAGCTCGACTAGCGGGGGGACGGGTGAGCAGTTCTTC.